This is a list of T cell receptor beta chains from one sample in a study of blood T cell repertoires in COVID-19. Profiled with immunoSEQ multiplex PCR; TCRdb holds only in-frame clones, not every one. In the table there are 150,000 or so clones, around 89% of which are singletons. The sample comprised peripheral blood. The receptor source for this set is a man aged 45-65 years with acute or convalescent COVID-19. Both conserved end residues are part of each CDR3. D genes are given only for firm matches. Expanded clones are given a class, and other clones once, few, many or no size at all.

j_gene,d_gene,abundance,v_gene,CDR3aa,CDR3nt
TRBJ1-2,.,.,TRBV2,CATAAIRFYGYTF,TGTGCCACCGCGGCAATTCGATTCTATGGCTACACCTTC
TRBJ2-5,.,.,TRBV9,CASSPSVYQETQYF,TGTGCCAGCAGCCCATCAGTCTACCAAGAGACCCAGTACTTC
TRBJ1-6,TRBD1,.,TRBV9,CASSSDLGQGVGGSPLHF,TGTGCCAGCAGCTCAGACTTGGGACAGGGGGTAGGAGGTTCACCCCTCCACTTT
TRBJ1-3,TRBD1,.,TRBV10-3,CAILAGQGNTIYF,TGTGCCATCCTCGCGGGACAGGGAAACACCATATATTTT
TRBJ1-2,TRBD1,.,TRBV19,CASSQGGHRYGYTF,TGTGCCAGTAGTCAAGGGGGCCATCGGTATGGCTACACCTTC
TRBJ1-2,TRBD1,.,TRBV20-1,CSASRGVTRDRDPYSGYTF,TGCAGTGCTAGTAGGGGGGTTACCCGGGACAGGGACCCCTATAGCGGCTACACCTTC
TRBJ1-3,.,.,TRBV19,CASSISGRGRDTIYF,TGTGCCAGTAGTATATCTGGCAGGGGACGCGACACCATATATTTT
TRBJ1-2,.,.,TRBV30,CAWRDGLYGGYTF,TGTGCCTGGAGGGACGGACTCTATGGTGGCTACACCTTC
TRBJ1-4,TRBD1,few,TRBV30,CAWSPGQGNEKLFF,TGTGCCTGGTCGCCGGGACAGGGAAACGAAAAACTGTTTTTT
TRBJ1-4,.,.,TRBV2,CASITEGGGKLFF,TGTGCCAGCATCACTGAGGGAGGGGGAAAACTGTTTTTT
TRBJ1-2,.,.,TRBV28,CASSYGDYGYTF,TGTGCCAGCAGTTACGGGGACTATGGCTACACCTTC
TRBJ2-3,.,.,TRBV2,CASKSGTSTDTQYF,TGTGCCAGCAAGTCCGGGACTAGCACAGATACGCAGTATTTT
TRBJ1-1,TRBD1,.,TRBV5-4,CASSTPGQGALGRTEAFF,TGTGCCAGCAGCACGCCCGGACAGGGGGCATTAGGTCGGACTGAAGCTTTCTTT
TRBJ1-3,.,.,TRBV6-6,CASREGTGNTIYF,TGTGCCAGCAGGGAGGGAACTGGAAACACCATATATTTT
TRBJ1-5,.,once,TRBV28,CASTRGGGSQPQHF,TGTGCCAGCACCCGCGGCGGGGGGTCGCAGCCCCAGCATTTT
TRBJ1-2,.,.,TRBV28,CASHITGSSRANYGYTF,TGTGCCAGCCATATCACAGGGTCATCTAGAGCTAACTATGGCTACACCTTC
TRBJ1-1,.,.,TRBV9,CASSVDPLPRTEAFF,TGTGCCAGCAGCGTAGATCCCCTCCCGAGGACTGAAGCTTTCTTT
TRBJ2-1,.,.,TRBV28,CATVAVLQQFF,TGTGCCACCGTAGCGGTTCTACAGCAGTTCTTC
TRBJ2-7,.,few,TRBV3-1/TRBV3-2,CASSQEGGPHEQYF,TGTGCCAGCAGCCAAGAAGGGGGTCCCCACGAGCAGTACTTC
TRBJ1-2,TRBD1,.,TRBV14,CASSQEGQGLGGYTF,TGTGCCAGCAGCCAAGAAGGACAGGGGTTGGGTGGCTACACCTTC
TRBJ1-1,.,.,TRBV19,CASRSGGSWEMNTEAFF,TGTGCCAGCCGCAGCGGGGGTTCATGGGAGATGAACACTGAAGCTTTCTTT
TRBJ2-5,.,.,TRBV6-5,CASSIGLETQYF,TGTGCCAGCAGCATCGGTCTGGAGACCCAGTACTTC
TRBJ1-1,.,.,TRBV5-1,CASRFGGGTEAFF,TGCGCCAGCAGATTTGGGGGAGGCACTGAAGCTTTCTTT
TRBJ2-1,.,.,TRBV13,CASSLTVNEQFF,TGTGCCAGCAGCTTGACAGTGAATGAGCAGTTCTTC
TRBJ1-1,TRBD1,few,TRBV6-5,CASRLTGANTEAFF,TGTGCCAGCAGGCTCACAGGGGCTAACACTGAAGCTTTCTTT
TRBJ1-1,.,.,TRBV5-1,CASSQAGPTVNTEAFF,TGCGCCAGCAGCCAGGCGGGGCCGACGGTGAACACTGAAGCTTTCTTT
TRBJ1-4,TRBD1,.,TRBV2,CASSVTGQEDEKLFF,TGTGCCAGCAGTGTAACGGGACAGGAGGATGAAAAACTGTTTTTT